The 29 T cell receptor beta chains presented below share a single source sample, sequenced in a study of blood T cell repertoires in COVID-19. Data came from immunoSEQ multiplex PCR; TCRdb stores just in-frame clones and leaves some out. The table includes around 260,000 clones, around 84% detected once. Sample: PBMCs or T cells enriched from blood (not recorded which). These receptors were collected from a man aged 25-45 years with acute COVID-19.

The rearrangement links TRBV4-1 to TRBJ1-1; 7 bases are a match to TRBD1. This CDR3 contains 17 residues. Per germline, CDR1 MGHRA and CDR2 YSYEKL. The V segment lost 3 bases and the J segment 6 bases; nucleotides outside the gene matches: 16. The CDR3 is CASSQTPLNRGLPEAFF. The CDR3 DNA reads TGCGCCAGCAGCCAGACCCCACTGAATAGGGGGCTCCCTGAAGCTTTCTTT.

V gene TRBV6-1 combines with J gene TRBJ1-5; TRBD1 matches at 8 bases. The CDR3 runs to 16 residues. Germline V gene sequence: CDR1 MNHNS, CDR2 SASEGT. Germline trimming cut 2 bases from V and 5 bases from J; bases unmatched to any gene: 8. DNA for the CDR3: TGTGCCAGCAGTGAATCTGCAGGGGGCATTTATCAGCCCCAGCATTTT. Protein: CASSESAGGIYQPQHF.

The chain combines TRBV9 with TRBJ1-4; a possible D gene is TRBD1 (6 bases). The V end lost 4 bases, the J end lost 1 base, and 11 bases lay between the germline ends. There are 15 residues in the CDR3. The germline gives CDR1 SGDLS, CDR2 YYNGEE. The CDR3 here is CASSPLQGTNEKLFF. The DNA of the CDR3 is TGTGCCAGCAGCCCATTACAGGGAACTAATGAAAAACTGTTTTTT.

This chain uses TRBV27 with TRBJ1-2; possible D gene TRBD1, 6 bases. With 3 bases removed from V and 3 bases from J, the gap between germline ends came to 11 bases. The CDR3 is made up of 14 amino acids. CDR1 is MNHEY and CDR2 is SMNVEV in the germline V gene (reference sequence). Here the CDR3 reads CASSFRQDYYGYTF. The CDR3 DNA sequence: TGTGCCAGCAGTTTCCGACAGGACTACTATGGCTACACCTTC.

The chain links TRBV9 to TRBJ2-1; the D gene is possibly TRBD2 (5 bases). Between the trimmed V and J ends, which lost 2 bases and 5 bases, there was a span of 11 bases. The CDR3 has 14 amino acids. Per germline, CDR1 SGDLS and CDR2 YYNGEE. The CDR3 spells CASSVMDSNNEQFF. As DNA, the CDR3 is TGTGCCAGCAGCGTTATGGACTCGAACAATGAGCAGTTCTTC.

V and J are TRBV5-4 and TRBJ1-6; 7 bases align to TRBD1. V was clipped by 4 bases and J by 6 bases; unmatched bases: 7. This CDR3 comprises 15 residues. Germline CDR1 is SGHNT and CDR2 is YYREEE (reference sequence). DNA for the CDR3: TGTGCCAGCAGCGGCGGGACAGCTTCTAATTCACCCCTCCACTTT. Protein product: CASSGGTASNSPLHF.

The sample holds a few counts of this clone. CDR3 nucleotides: TGTGCCAGCTATAATTCCTTCTATGGCTACACCTTC. Amino acid sequence: CASYNSFYGYTF. This chain links TRBV28 with TRBJ1-2; D is unresolved. V lost 8 bases and J lost 4, with 11 bases in between. This CDR3 spans 12 amino acids. Germline assignment: CDR1 MDHEN and CDR2 SYDVKM.

Worth noting for this clone: One junction end does not reproduce the germline sequence, and a read error may be involved. The chain is built from TRBV5-1 and TRBJ2-1; D possibly corresponds to TRBD1 (5 bases). Germline V gives CDR1 SGHRS, CDR2 YFSETQ. This CDR3 is built from 13 residues. The CDR3 DNA is TGTGCCAGCAGCTCGACAGTAGGTAATGAGCAGTTCTTC. Amino acids: CASSSTVGNEQFF.

This chain uses TRBV7-2 with TRBJ1-3; the D is unclear. There are 15 residues in the CDR3. The V and J ends lost 1 base and 2 bases respectively, with 9 bases between them. Germline assignment: CDR1 SGHTA and CDR2 FQGNSA. CDR3 coding DNA: TGTGCCAGCAGCTTAGATCCAGGCGCTGGAAACACCATATATTTT. Protein: CASSLDPGAGNTIYF.

The J gene is TRBJ1-6, the V gene TRBV5-1, with unresolved D. This CDR3 has 14 residues. Trimming left V 6 bases short and J 5 bases short, with 12 bases between. Per germline, CDR1 SGHRS and CDR2 YFSETQ. The DNA for the CDR3 is TGCGCCAGCATGGGCGAACTGAATAATTCACCCCTCCACTTT. Its protein product is CASMGELNNSPLHF.

This chain links TRBV29-1 with TRBJ1-1; D might be TRBD1 (5 bases). This CDR3 spans 12 amino acids. Germline V CDR1 and CDR2: SQVTM, ANQGSEA. The V gene lost 6 bases and the J gene lost 3 bases, with 11 bases spanning the gap. As DNA, the CDR3 is TGCAGCGTGAAACAGGAATACACTGAAGCTTTCTTT. It translates to CSVKQEYTEAFF.

The chain couples TRBV6-5 to TRBJ2-7; TRBD2 agrees at 10 bases. The junction had 7 bases not matched to a gene; V was cut back by 4 bases and J by 1 base. The CDR3 totals 16 residues. CDR1 is MNHEY and CDR2 is SVGAGI in the germline V gene. The CDR3 nucleotides are TGTGCCAGCAGTTCCTACAGCGGGAGGGAATCCTACGAGCAGTACGTC. This encodes CASSSYSGRESYEQYV.

The V call is TRBV6-4, the J call TRBJ1-2; TRBD1 matches 9 bases. Germline-derived CDR1 and CDR2 are MRHNA and SNTAGT. Trimming at V came to 6 bases and at J to 3 bases, leaving 11 bases not matched to a gene. This CDR3 has 16 residues. The chain's CDR3 is CASSYGTGINYYGYTF. CDR3 sequence (DNA): TGTGCCAGCAGCTACGGGACAGGGATTAATTACTATGGCTACACCTTC.

The rearrangement uses TRBV6-5 and TRBJ2-5; the match to TRBD2 covers 13 bases. The ends lost 6 bases at V and 4 bases at J; junction bases unmatched: 5. The CDR3 covers 15 residues. Germline-derived CDR1 and CDR2 are MNHEY and SVGAGI. CDR3 in amino acids: CASSPGLAGRETQYF. CDR3 bases: TGTGCCAGCAGCCCGGGACTAGCGGGACGAGAGACCCAGTACTTC.

This clone was seen a few times. The V gene is TRBV6-1, the J gene TRBJ2-3; a possible D gene is TRBD2 (6 bases). The CDR3 consists of 15 residues. V was pared by 2 bases and J by 0 bases, with 9 bases between. Germline assignment: CDR1 MNHNS and CDR2 SASEGT. Written as DNA, the CDR3 is TGTGCCAGCAGTGAATGGGCGGGAAGCACAGATACGCAGTATTTT. Translating it yields CASSEWAGSTDTQYF.

The chain links TRBV4-1 to TRBJ1-3; unclear D gene. Germline V lookup: CDR1 MGHRA, CDR2 YSYEKL. The V end lost 1 base, the J end lost 9 bases, and 13 bases lay between the germline ends. The CDR3 extends over 14 amino acids. The CDR3: CASSQVGSYPTIYF. The CDR3 DNA is TGCGCCAGCAGCCAAGTGGGCAGCTACCCCACCATATATTTT.

The chain employs TRBV5-1 and TRBJ1-6; D unresolved. The V and J ends lost 0 bases and 11 bases respectively, with 9 bases between them. CDR1 and CDR2 (germline): SGHRS, YFSETQ. This CDR3 is 13 amino acids long. Written as DNA, the CDR3 is TGCGCCAGCAGCTTGGATGGACTGCCACCCCTCCACTTT. Translating it yields CASSLDGLPPLHF.

This rearrangement joins TRBV6-4 to TRBJ2-3, with 10 bases identical to TRBD2. Per germline, CDR1 MRHNA and CDR2 SNTAGT. The CDR3 sequence is 15 residues long. J was trimmed by 2 bases and V by 3 bases; bases with no gene match: 2. The CDR3 reads CASSELAGLTDTQYF. CDR3 DNA sequence: TGTGCCAGCAGTGAACTAGCGGGGCTCACAGATACGCAGTATTTT.

The genes are TRBV30 and TRBJ2-2; 12 nucleotides agree with TRBD1. The V gene end was trimmed by 3 bases and the J gene end by 9 bases; junction bases not matched to a gene: 8. The CDR3 length is 15 residues. CDR1 is GTSNPN, CDR2 SVGIG, per germline (reference sequence). CDR3 sequence reads: CAWRTRDRGLRELFF. CDR3 in DNA: TGTGCCTGGAGGACGAGGGACAGGGGGCTCAGGGAGCTGTTTTTT.

This rearrangement joins TRBV24-1 to TRBJ1-2; D is unclear. V was shortened by 2 bases and J by 8 bases, with 14 bases between the two germline ends. CDR1 and CDR2 (germline): KGHDR, SFDVKD. CDR3 length: 14 amino acids. The CDR3 here is CATSDSMGAQGYTF. CDR3 sequence (DNA): TGTGCCACCAGTGATTCCATGGGCGCTCAAGGCTACACCTTC.

This clone was recorded once. V is TRBV9 and J is TRBJ1-2; unclear D gene. Germline V gene sequence: CDR1 SGDLS, CDR2 YYNGEE. The CDR3 is made up of 15 amino acids. V dropped 0 bases and J dropped 0 bases, with 9 bases sitting between them. CDR3 in DNA: TGTGCCAGCAGCGTAGGTGGTGAGGCTAACTATGGCTACACCTTC. This codes for CASSVGGEANYGYTF. The entire variable domain, with the rest obtained from reference TRBV9 and TRBJ1-2, is as follows: DSGVTQTPKHLITATGQRVTLRCSPRSGDLSVYWYQQSLDQGLQFLIQYYNGEERAKGNILERFSAQQFPDLHSELNLSSLELGDSALYFCASSVGGEANYGYTFGSGTRLTVV.

The rearrangement links TRBV2 to TRBJ1-5, with 9 bases lining up with TRBD1. This CDR3 is built from 15 residues. The junction had 10 bases not matched to a gene; V was cut back by 6 bases and J by 7 bases. Germline CDR1 is SNHLY and CDR2 is FYNNEI. CDR3: CASSADRGRGQPQHF. DNA for the CDR3: TGTGCCAGCAGCGCCGACAGGGGGAGGGGACAGCCCCAGCATTTT. Full variable domain (remainder filled in from reference TRBV2 and TRBJ1-5): EPEVTQTPSHQVTQMGQEVILRCVPISNHLYFYWYRQILGQKVEFLVSFYNNEISEKSEIFDDQFSVERPDGSNFTLKIRSTKLEDSAMYFCASSADRGRGQPQHFGDGTRLSIL.

V is TRBV3-1 (or the pseudogene TRBV3-2) and J is TRBJ1-4; D gene unclear. The CDR3 length is 16 residues. Germline CDR1 reads LGHDT; CDR2 reads YNNKEL (reference sequence). V was clipped by 1 base and J by 5 bases, with 14 bases between them. The CDR3, as DNA: TGTGCCAGCAGCCAAGCGAGTCCGGGATCCAATGAAAAACTGTTTTTT. It specifies CASSQASPGSNEKLFF.

This chain links TRBV6-5 with TRBJ2-3; 10 nucleotides line up with TRBD2. V was pared by 4 bases and J by 5 bases, with 6 bases of the junction left unmatched. The CDR3 is 15 residues long. CDR1 and CDR2 (germline): MNHEY, SVGAGI. The CDR3 sequence is CASSLASGSRDTQYF. The CDR3 DNA is TGTGCCAGCAGTTTGGCTAGCGGGAGCCGAGATACGCAGTATTTT.

Comments on this clone: This same CDR3 is encoded by further DNA sequences in the sample. The rearrangement uses TRBV12-3 or TRBV12-4 and TRBJ1-5; no reliable D call. This CDR3 is 11 amino acids long. The V end lost 3 bases, the J end lost 7 bases, and 4 bases lay between the germline ends. The DNA of the CDR3 is TGTGCCAGCAGTTTCGGGCAGCCCCAGCATTTT. Translation: CASSFGQPQHF.

The J gene is TRBJ1-1, the V gene TRBV19; 8 bases line up with TRBD1. CDR3 length: 19 residues. Germline assignment: CDR1 LNHDA and CDR2 SQIVND (reference sequence). The J segment lost 7 bases and the V segment lost 3 bases, leaving 22 bases of the junction unmatched. CDR3 amino acids: CASSILGLSTGQGGIEAFF. CDR3 sequence (DNA): TGTGCCAGTAGTATTTTGGGTTTATCAACTGGACAGGGAGGGATTGAAGCTTTCTTT.

This chain uses TRBV28 with TRBJ2-5, with 11 bases identical to TRBD1. This CDR3 has 15 residues. Germline assignment: CDR1 MDHEN and CDR2 SYDVKM. Trimming removed 4 bases from V and 4 bases from J; junction bases left unmatched: 5. The chain's CDR3 is CASSSRTGGLETQYF. The CDR3 nucleotides read TGTGCCAGCAGTTCCCGGACAGGGGGCCTAGAGACCCAGTACTTC.

This chain's CDR3 is CASSLPTQGRGGYTF. CDR3 sequence (DNA): TGCGCCAGCAGCTTGCCCACGCAGGGAAGGGGTGGCTACACCTTC. The chain joins TRBV5-1 to TRBJ1-2; TRBD1 is a possible D gene (5 bases). Germline assignment: CDR1 SGHRS and CDR2 YFSETQ. The germline V and J ends were trimmed by 1 base and 7 bases, with 17 bases remaining between them. The CDR3 runs to 15 residues.

With regard to this clone: Other DNA sequences from this sample encode an identical CDR3 as well. In DNA form, the CDR3 reads TGCGCCAGCAGCTTGGCAGGGGGGAATGAGCAGTTCTTC. It is translated as CASSLAGGNEQFF. The chain joins TRBV5-1 to TRBJ2-1, with D tentatively TRBD1 (7 bases). This CDR3 is 13 amino acids long. Trimming left V 0 bases short and J 7 bases short, with 8 bases between. CDR1 is SGHRS and CDR2 is YFSETQ in the germline V gene.